Described below is a single TCR beta chain sequence and its context. Its cognate antigen is unknown. The sample belongs to a study of cytomegalovirus exposure and HLA in healthy donors. There are 14 residues in the CDR3. Germline V CDR1 and CDR2: SGHAT, FQDESV (reference sequence). Trimming cost V 3 bases and J 8 bases, with 13 bases left between them. Study-level findings and limits: The sole available immune exposure information was CMV serostatus. Most TCRs appeared rarely, but some public TCRs recurred in many donors.

The PCR made use of 60 Vbeta and 13 Jbeta primers. TCRdb keeps only in-frame clones here, not all; method: immunoSEQ multiplex PCR. The sample shows approximately 150,000 clones, 70% to 85% of them seen only once. The TCR sequence derives from a woman between 35 and 50 years old in good health and CMV-seronegative. The sequenced material came from PBMCs. The chain joins TRBV11-1 to TRBJ2-2; unclear D gene. For the CDR3, the DNA is TGTGCCAGCAGCTTGAGCACCGGCAGGGGGGAGCTGTTTTTT. This gives the protein CASSLSTGRGELFF.